This entry concerns a single T cell receptor (beta chain). This sample is part of a study of OX40 agonist ivuxolimab in advanced cancers. Turning to the study itself: Every 2 weeks, patients received ivuxolimab intravenously, dosed at 0.01 to 10 mg/kg.

V lost 2 bases to trimming and J lost 2 bases, with 11 bases between them. This CDR3 is built from 15 residues. Germline lookup yields CDR1 SEHNR and CDR2 FQNEAQ (reference sequence). Assay: immunoSEQ multiplex PCR; the TCRdb copy retains only in-frame clones and omits some. The sample consists of some 12,000 clones, around 81% of them appearing once. The starting material was CD4+ or CD8+ T cells sorted from blood, obtained in a trial of the OX40 agonist ivuxolimab. V usage is TRBV7-9 and J usage is TRBJ2-3; TRBD2 might be the D (5 bases). The receptor was isolated from an adult with an advanced solid tumor such as melanoma, head and neck, liver or kidney cancer. Here the CDR3 reads CASSLQSGSTDTQYF. As DNA, the CDR3 is TGTGCCAGCAGCTTACAGAGCGGCTCCACAGATACGCAGTATTTT.